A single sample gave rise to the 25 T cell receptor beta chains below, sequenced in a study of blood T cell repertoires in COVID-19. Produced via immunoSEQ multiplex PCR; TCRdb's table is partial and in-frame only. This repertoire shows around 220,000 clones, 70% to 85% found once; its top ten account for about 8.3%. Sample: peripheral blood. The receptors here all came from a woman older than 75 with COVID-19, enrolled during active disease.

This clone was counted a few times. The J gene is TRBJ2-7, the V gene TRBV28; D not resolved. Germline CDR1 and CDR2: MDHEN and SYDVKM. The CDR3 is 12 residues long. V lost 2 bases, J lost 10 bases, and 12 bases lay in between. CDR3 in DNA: TGTGCCAGCAGTTTAACCACTTTTCAACAGTACTTC. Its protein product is CASSLTTFQQYF.

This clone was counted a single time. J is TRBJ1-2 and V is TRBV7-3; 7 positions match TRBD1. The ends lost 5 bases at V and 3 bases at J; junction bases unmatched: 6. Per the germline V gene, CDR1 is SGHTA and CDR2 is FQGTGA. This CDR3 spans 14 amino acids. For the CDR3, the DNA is TGTGCCAGCAGCGGTGGGGACAGAGACTATGGCTACACCTTC. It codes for CASSGGDRDYGYTF.

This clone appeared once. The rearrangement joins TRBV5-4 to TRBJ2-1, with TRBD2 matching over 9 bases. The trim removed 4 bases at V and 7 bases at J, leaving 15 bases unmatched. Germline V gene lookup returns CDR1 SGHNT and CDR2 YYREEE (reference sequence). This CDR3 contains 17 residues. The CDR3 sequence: CASSPRHRLAVTNEQFF. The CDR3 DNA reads TGTGCCAGCAGCCCCAGACACCGACTAGCGGTAACTAATGAGCAGTTCTTC.

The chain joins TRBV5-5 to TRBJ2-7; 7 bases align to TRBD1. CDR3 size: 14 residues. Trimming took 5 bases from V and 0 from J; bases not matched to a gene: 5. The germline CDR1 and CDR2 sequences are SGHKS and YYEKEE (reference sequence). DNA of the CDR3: TGTGCCAGCAGGCCTGGACAGGTCTCCTACGAGCAGTACTTC. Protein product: CASRPGQVSYEQYF. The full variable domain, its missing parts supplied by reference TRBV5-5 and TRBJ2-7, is DAGVTQSPTHLIKTRGQQVTLRCSPISGHKSVSWYQQVLGQGPQFIFQYYEKEERGRGNFPDRFSARQFPNYSSELNVNALLLGDSALYLCASRPGQVSYEQYFGPGTRLTVT.

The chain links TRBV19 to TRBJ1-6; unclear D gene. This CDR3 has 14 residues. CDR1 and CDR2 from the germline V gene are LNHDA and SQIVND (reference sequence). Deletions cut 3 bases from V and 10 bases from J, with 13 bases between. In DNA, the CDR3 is TGTGCCAGTAGTATCGGGGTATTGAGGTCACCCCTCCACTTT. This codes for CASSIGVLRSPLHF.

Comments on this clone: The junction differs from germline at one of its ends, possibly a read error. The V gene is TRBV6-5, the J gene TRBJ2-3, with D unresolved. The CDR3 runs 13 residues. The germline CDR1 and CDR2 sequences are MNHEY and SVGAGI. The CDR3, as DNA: TGCGACTTTGGAACATGGAGCACAGATACGCAGTATTTT. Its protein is CDFGTWSTDTQYF.

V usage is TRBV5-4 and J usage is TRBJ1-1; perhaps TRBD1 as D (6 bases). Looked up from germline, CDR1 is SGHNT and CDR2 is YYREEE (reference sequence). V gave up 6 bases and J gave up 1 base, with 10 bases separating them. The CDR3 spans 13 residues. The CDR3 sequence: CASNDRRNTEAFF. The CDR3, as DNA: TGTGCCAGCAACGACAGGAGGAACACTGAAGCTTTCTTT.

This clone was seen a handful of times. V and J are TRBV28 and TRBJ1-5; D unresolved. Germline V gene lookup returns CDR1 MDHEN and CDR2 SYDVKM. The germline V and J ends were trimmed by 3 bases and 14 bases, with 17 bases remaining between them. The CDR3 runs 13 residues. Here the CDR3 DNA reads TGTGCCAGCAGTTTCGGCAGGTTGAGGGAAGAGCATTTT. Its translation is CASSFGRLREEHF.

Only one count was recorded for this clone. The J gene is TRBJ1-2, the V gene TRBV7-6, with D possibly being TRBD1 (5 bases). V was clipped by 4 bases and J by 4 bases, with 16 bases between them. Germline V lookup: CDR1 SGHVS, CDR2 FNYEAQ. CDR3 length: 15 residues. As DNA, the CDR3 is TGTGCCAGCAGCTCGGGGGTCCAAAGGGGCTATGGCTACACCTTC. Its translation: CASSSGVQRGYGYTF.

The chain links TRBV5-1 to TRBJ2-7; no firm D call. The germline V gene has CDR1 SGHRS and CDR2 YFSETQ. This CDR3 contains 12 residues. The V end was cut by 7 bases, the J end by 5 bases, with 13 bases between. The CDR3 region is CASSSGRNEQYF. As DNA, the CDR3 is TGCGCCAGCTCCTCGGGTAGGAACGAGCAGTACTTC.

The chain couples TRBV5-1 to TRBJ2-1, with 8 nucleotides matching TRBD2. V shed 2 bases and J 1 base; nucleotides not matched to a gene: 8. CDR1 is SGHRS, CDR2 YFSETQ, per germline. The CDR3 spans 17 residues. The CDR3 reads CASSLAGDVSSYNEQFF. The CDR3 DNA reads TGCGCCAGCAGCTTAGCGGGAGACGTCAGTTCCTACAATGAGCAGTTCTTC.

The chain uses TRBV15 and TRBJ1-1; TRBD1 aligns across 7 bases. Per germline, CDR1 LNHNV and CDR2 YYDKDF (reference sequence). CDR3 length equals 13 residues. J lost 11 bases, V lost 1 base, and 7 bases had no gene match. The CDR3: CATSRGRRGTAFF. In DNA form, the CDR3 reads TGTGCCACCAGCAGAGGTCGCAGGGGGACTGCTTTCTTT.

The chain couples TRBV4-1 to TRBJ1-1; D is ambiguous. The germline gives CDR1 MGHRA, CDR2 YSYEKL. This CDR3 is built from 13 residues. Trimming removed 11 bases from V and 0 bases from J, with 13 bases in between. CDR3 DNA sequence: TGCGCCGGAAAGCAGGATGTGAACACTGAAGCTTTCTTT. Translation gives CAGKQDVNTEAFF.

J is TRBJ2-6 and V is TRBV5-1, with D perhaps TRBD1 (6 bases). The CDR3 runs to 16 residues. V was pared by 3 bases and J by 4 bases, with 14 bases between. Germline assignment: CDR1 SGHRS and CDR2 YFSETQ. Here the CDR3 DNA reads TGCGCCAGCAGCTGGGGGACACTGCCGGGGGCCAACGTCCTGACTTTC. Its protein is CASSWGTLPGANVLTF.

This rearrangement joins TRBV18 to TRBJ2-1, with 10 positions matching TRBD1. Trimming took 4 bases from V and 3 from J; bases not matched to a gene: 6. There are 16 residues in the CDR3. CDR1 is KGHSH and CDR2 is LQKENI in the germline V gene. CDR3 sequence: CASSRPGTGVYNEQFF. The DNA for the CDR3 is TGTGCCAGCTCACGTCCCGGGACAGGGGTCTACAATGAGCAGTTCTTC. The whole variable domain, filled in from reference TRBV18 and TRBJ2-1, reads NAGVMQNPRHLVRRRGQEARLRCSPMKGHSHVYWYRQLPEEGLKFMVYLQKENIIDESGMPKERFSAEFPKEGPSILRIQQVVRGDSAAYFCASSRPGTGVYNEQFFGPGTRLTVL.

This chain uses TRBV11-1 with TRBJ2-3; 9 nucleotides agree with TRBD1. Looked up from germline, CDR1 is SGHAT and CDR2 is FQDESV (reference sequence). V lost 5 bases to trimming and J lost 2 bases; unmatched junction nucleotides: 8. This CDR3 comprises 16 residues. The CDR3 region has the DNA TGTGCCAGCAGCGCGCGGACAGGGGAATCCACAGATACGCAGTATTTT. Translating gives CASSARTGESTDTQYF. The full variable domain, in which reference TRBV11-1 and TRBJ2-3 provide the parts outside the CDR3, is EAEVAQSPRYKITEKSQAVAFWCDPISGHATLYWYRQILGQGPELLVQFQDESVVDDSQLPKDRFSAERLKGVDSTLKIQPAELGDSAMYLCASSARTGESTDTQYFGPGTRLTVL.

The CDR3 region is CASSHRGGRAHTGELFF. The CDR3 DNA reads TGTGCCAGCAGCCACCGGGGGGGAAGGGCCCACACCGGGGAGCTGTTTTTT. The V call is TRBV3-1 (or the pseudogene TRBV3-2), the J call TRBJ2-2, with 8 bases lining up with TRBD2. This CDR3 comprises 17 residues. The V segment lost 3 bases and the J segment 3 bases; nucleotides outside the gene matches: 9. Germline V gene sequence: CDR1 LGHDT, CDR2 YNNKEL (reference sequence).

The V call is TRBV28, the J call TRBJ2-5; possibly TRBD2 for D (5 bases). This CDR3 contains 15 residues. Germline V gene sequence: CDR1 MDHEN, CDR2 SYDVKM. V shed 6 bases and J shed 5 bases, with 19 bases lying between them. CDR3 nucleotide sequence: TGTGCCAGCAGAGAGGGTGCGGAGCCCCTCGAGACCCAGTACTTC. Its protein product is CASREGAEPLETQYF.

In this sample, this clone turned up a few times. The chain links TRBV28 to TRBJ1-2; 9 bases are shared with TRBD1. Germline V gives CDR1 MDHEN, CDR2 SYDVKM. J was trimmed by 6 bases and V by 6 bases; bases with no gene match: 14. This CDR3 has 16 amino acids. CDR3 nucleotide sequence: TGTGCCAGCAGGGCAACCATGGACAGGGGTTTACATGGCTACACCTTC. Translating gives CASRATMDRGLHGYTF.

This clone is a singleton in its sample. DNA of the CDR3: TGCGCCAGCAGCTGGGGACAGCGAATAGACATGAACACTGAAGCTTTCTTT. Amino acid sequence: CASSWGQRIDMNTEAFF. The chain joins TRBV5-1 to TRBJ1-1; 7 nucleotides match TRBD1. Losses at the gene ends were 3 bases for V and 0 bases for J; bases not matched to a gene: 11. Germline V lookup: CDR1 SGHRS, CDR2 YFSETQ. The CDR3 consists of 17 residues.

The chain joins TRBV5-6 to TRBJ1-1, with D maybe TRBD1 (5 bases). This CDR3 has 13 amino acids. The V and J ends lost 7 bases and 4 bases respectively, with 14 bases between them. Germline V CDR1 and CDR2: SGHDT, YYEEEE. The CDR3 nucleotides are TGTGCCAGCGCCAAGGGGCCAAGCACTGAAGCTTTCTTT. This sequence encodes CASAKGPSTEAFF.

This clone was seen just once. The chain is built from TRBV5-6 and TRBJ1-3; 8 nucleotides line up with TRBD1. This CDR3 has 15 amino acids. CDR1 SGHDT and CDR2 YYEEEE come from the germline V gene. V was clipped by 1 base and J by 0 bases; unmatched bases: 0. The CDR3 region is CASSLTGGSGNTIYF. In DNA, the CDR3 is TGTGCCAGCAGCTTGACAGGGGGCTCTGGAAACACCATATATTTT.

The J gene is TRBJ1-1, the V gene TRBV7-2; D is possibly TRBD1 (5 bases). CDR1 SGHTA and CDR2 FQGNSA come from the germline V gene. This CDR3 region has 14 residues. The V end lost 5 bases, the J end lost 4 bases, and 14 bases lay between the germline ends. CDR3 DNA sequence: TGTGCCAGCAGCCTGAAGGGCGGGACCACTGAAGCTTTCTTT. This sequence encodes CASSLKGGTTEAFF.

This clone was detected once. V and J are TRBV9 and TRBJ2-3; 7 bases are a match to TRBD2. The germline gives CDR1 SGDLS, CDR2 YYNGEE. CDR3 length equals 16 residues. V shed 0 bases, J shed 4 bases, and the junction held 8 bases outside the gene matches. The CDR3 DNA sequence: TGTGCCAGCAGCGTAGGGTTCGGGGGAGGGGCAGATACGCAGTATTTT. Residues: CASSVGFGGGADTQYF.

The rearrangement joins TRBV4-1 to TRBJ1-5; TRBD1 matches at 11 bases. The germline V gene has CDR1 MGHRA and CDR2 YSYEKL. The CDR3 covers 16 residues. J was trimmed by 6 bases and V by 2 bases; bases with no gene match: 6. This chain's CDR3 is CASSQWGGTGGQPQHF. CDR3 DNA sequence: TGCGCCAGCAGCCAATGGGGGGGGACAGGGGGTCAGCCCCAGCATTTT.